These 31 T cell receptor beta chains originate from one sample sequenced in a study of PD-1 blockade in classical Hodgkin lymphoma (dated by TCRdb to the early 2020s). Libraries came from the immunoSEQ multiplex PCR assay. In its TCRdb copy, this immuneACCESS table keeps in-frame sequences only and misses some clones. Where compared with another copy, unresolved V genes explain less than half of these, and the others have no known cause. Within this sample are tens of thousands of clones, with 90% of them counted one time only. The top ten constitute roughly 13% of the sample. Sample time point, as interpreted from the label and publication: cycle 4 day 1 (C4D1), after more than five weeks of nivolumab. Every trial patient had relapsed following autologous stem cell transplantation, and prior brentuximab vedotin exposure was what differed among cohorts A, B and C. The sequenced sample was peripheral blood mononuclear cells (PBMCs), obtained before the fourth cycle of nivolumab. These receptors were collected from a human donor with classical Hodgkin lymphoma.

The chain joins TRBV5-1 to TRBJ1-2, with D unclear. Trimming took 2 bases from V and 6 from J, leaving 14 bases between them. CDR1 and CDR2 from the germline V gene are SGHRS and YFSETQ. This CDR3 region has 14 residues. The CDR3 DNA sequence: TGCGCCAGCAGCTTCTTTGCGGGGAATGATGGCTACACCTTC. Translation: CASSFFAGNDGYTF.

J is TRBJ2-5 and V is TRBV5-1; D is unresolved. The CDR3 has 15 residues. Trimming removed 0 bases from V and 0 bases from J, with 9 bases in between. The V gene's germline CDR1 is SGHRS and CDR2 YFSETQ. The CDR3 sequence is CASSLAEAYQETQYF. For the CDR3, the DNA is TGCGCCAGCAGCTTGGCCGAGGCATACCAAGAGACCCAGTACTTC.

This chain connects TRBV7-2 to TRBJ2-2; TRBD2 might be the D (5 bases). Trimming cost V 2 bases and J 6 bases, with 10 bases left between them. Germline lookup yields CDR1 SGHTA and CDR2 FQGNSA. The length of the CDR3 is 14 residues. This CDR3 is CASSLSGRAGELFF. CDR3 coding DNA: TGTGCCAGCAGCTTAAGCGGACGGGCCGGGGAGCTGTTTTTT. Complete variable domain (other parts from reference TRBV7-2 and TRBJ2-2): GAGVSQSPSNKVTEKGKDVELRCDPISGHTALYWYRQSLGQGLEFLIYFQGNSAPDKSGLPSDRFSAERTGGSVSTLTIQRTQQEDSAVYLCASSLSGRAGELFFGEGSRLTVL.

This rearrangement joins TRBV10-3 to TRBJ2-1, with D maybe TRBD2 (6 bases). The CDR3 runs to 17 residues. Germline CDR1 and CDR2: ENHRY and SYGVKD. Trimming took 1 base from V and 0 from J, leaving 13 bases between them. In nucleotides, the CDR3 is TGTGCCATCAGTGAGTTTGGAGGGGCCGTCTCCTACAATGAGCAGTTCTTC. It yields the protein CAISEFGGAVSYNEQFF.

The J gene is TRBJ2-3, the V gene TRBV21-1; whether TRBD2, the table's D call, matches the DNA was not checked. TRBV21-1 is a pseudogene locus. The CDR3 is 12 residues long. The CDR3 reads CASSLRPDTQYF. CDR3 DNA sequence: TGTGCCAGCAGCTTGCGGCCGGATACGCAGTATTTT.

The J gene is TRBJ2-1, the V gene TRBV10-3; D is uncertain. This CDR3 is 12 amino acids long. The germline CDR1 and CDR2 sequences are ENHRY and SYGVKD. Deletions cut 4 bases from V and 5 bases from J, with 6 bases between. CDR3 in amino acids: CAISASDNEQFF. The CDR3 DNA reads as TGTGCCATCAGTGCAAGTGACAATGAGCAGTTCTTC.

The chain has TRBV4-1 and TRBJ1-5; D unclear. The CDR3 covers 14 residues. Trimming left V 2 bases short and J 4 bases short, with 9 bases between. Per the germline V gene, CDR1 is MGHRA and CDR2 is YSYEKL. CDR3 nucleotides: TGCGCCAGCAGCCAATCGCTGGGTAATCAGCCCCAGCATTTT. It yields the protein CASSQSLGNQPQHF.

The rearrangement links TRBV9 to TRBJ2-7; 7 positions match TRBD1. The ends lost 4 bases at V and 5 bases at J; junction bases unmatched: 15. Germline V gene sequence: CDR1 SGDLS, CDR2 YYNGEE. This CDR3 comprises 16 residues. The CDR3 DNA sequence: TGTGCCAGCAGCTCTCCAGGACAGGTTAGGGATAACGAGCAGTACTTC. Protein: CASSSPGQVRDNEQYF.

This clone has just one count. The chain couples TRBV10-2 to TRBJ2-7; possibly TRBD2 for D (5 bases). In germline, CDR1 is WSHSY, CDR2 SAAADI. The CDR3 is 13 residues long. The V end lost 9 bases, the J end lost 6 bases, and 18 bases lay between the germline ends. This CDR3 is CASESGLATEQYF. The CDR3 DNA follows: TGCGCCAGTGAGTCGGGCCTAGCCACCGAGCAGTACTTC.

This chain connects TRBV27 to TRBJ2-3; 9 nucleotides agree with TRBD1. Germline trimming cut 6 bases from V and 4 bases from J; bases unmatched to any gene: 11. This CDR3 is built from 16 residues. Germline CDR1 reads MNHEY; CDR2 reads SMNVEV (reference sequence). CDR3 coding DNA: TGTGCCAGCAGCCCAAGTGACAGGGGGTTTCCAGATACGCAGTATTTT. Its protein product is CASSPSDRGFPDTQYF.

The V gene is TRBV6-5, the J gene TRBJ1-4; 8 bases match TRBD1. Germline CDR1 MNHEY, CDR2 SVGAGI. The length of the CDR3 is 15 residues. J gave up 8 bases and V 2 bases, and 7 bases lay outside the gene matches. CDR3 in amino acids: CASSYAGQGGEKLFF. The CDR3 region has the DNA TGTGCCAGCAGTTACGCCGGACAGGGTGGAGAAAAACTGTTTTTT.

This rearrangement joins TRBV6-4 to TRBJ2-7; either TRBD1 or TRBD2 may supply D (7 bases each). V gave up 8 bases and J gave up 6 bases, with 20 bases separating them. CDR3 length: 14 amino acids. Germline-derived CDR1 and CDR2 are MRHNA and SNTAGT. The CDR3: CASPGEGAECEQYF. CDR3 coding DNA: TGTGCCAGCCCCGGGGAGGGGGCCGAGTGCGAGCAGTACTTC.

The chain links TRBV5-6 to TRBJ2-2; the match to TRBD1 covers 7 bases. The ends lost 3 bases at V and 6 bases at J; junction bases unmatched: 2. CDR1 and CDR2 from the germline V gene are SGHDT and YYEEEE. The CDR3 loop spans 13 amino acids. The CDR3 nucleotides are TGTGCCAGCAGCTGGACAGGACCCGGGGAGCTGTTTTTT. It codes for CASSWTGPGELFF.

The chain is built from TRBV5-8 and TRBJ2-5; D is undetermined. Germline-derived CDR1 and CDR2 are SGHTS and YDEGEE. CDR3 size: 15 residues. Trimming stripped 1 base from V and 2 bases from J, with 12 bases between. Written as DNA, the CDR3 is TGTGCCAGCAGCTTGAAGGTGGCACTACAAGAGACCCAGTACTTC. Amino acid sequence: CASSLKVALQETQYF.

This clone was detected a few times. The V gene is TRBV7-3, the J gene TRBJ2-3; TRBD1 or TRBD2 may be the D gene (5 bases each). This CDR3 contains 15 residues. Germline lookup yields CDR1 SGHTA and CDR2 FQGTGA. V was shortened by 5 bases and J by 4 bases, with 16 bases between the two germline ends. CDR3 sequence: CASSVGWGSSDTQYF. Written as DNA, the CDR3 is TGTGCCAGCAGCGTCGGATGGGGGTCTTCAGATACGCAGTATTTT.

This sequence joins TRBV27 and TRBJ2-7; 11 nucleotides agree with TRBD1. Germline CDR1 is MNHEY and CDR2 is SMNVEV (reference sequence). Germline trimming cut 5 bases from V and 3 bases from J; bases unmatched to any gene: 9. This CDR3 contains 16 residues. The CDR3 sequence is CASSKGPGQGDYEQYF. The CDR3 nucleotides are TGTGCCAGCAGTAAGGGACCGGGACAGGGGGACTACGAGCAGTACTTC.

The chain recombines TRBV2 with TRBJ2-7; D might be TRBD2 (5 bases). The CDR3 covers 14 residues. V lost 10 bases, J lost 6 bases, and 22 bases lay in between. Germline-derived CDR1 and CDR2 are SNHLY and FYNNEI. CDR3 protein: CATDLTRSPFEQYF. The CDR3 DNA sequence: TGTGCCACCGACCTAACTAGAAGCCCCTTCGAGCAGTACTTC.

The chain employs TRBV30 and TRBJ2-1; the D is unclear. From germline, CDR1 is GTSNPN and CDR2 SVGIG (reference sequence). V was pared by 2 bases and J by 10 bases, with 6 bases between. CDR3 length equals 10 residues. The CDR3 nucleotides are TGTGCCTGGAGTACCCGGGAGCAGTTCTTC. It encodes CAWSTREQFF.

V is TRBV6-1 and J is TRBJ2-2; possibly TRBD2 for D (6 bases). This CDR3 is built from 19 residues. Between the trimmed V and J ends, which lost 4 bases and 1 base, there was a span of 22 bases. Germline CDR1 reads MNHNS; CDR2 reads SASEGT. Here the CDR3 DNA reads TGTGCCAGCAGTGGCCGGACTGCGGCTAGCGCACTGAACACCGGGGAGCTGTTTTTT. Translating it yields CASSGRTAASALNTGELFF.

The CDR3 loop is CASSDLGGSYEQYF. The DNA for the CDR3 is TGCGCCAGCAGCGATTTGGGCGGGAGCTACGAGCAGTACTTC. The V call is TRBV4-1, the J call TRBJ2-7; 7 bases align to TRBD2. The CDR3 runs 14 residues. The germline gives CDR1 MGHRA, CDR2 YSYEKL. The junction had 7 bases not matched to a gene; V was cut back by 5 bases and J by 3 bases.

The V and J genes are TRBV9 and TRBJ2-5; D is unresolved. Germline V gene sequence: CDR1 SGDLS, CDR2 YYNGEE. This CDR3 contains 15 residues. The V and J ends lost 1 base and 4 bases respectively, with 14 bases between them. The CDR3 region has the DNA TGTGCCAGCAGCGTATGGGTAACCAACGGAGAGACCCAGTACTTC. Translated: CASSVWVTNGETQYF. Full variable domain (remainder filled in from reference TRBV9 and TRBJ2-5): DSGVTQTPKHLITATGQRVTLRCSPRSGDLSVYWYQQSLDQGLQFLIQYYNGEERAKGNILERFSAQQFPDLHSELNLSSLELGDSALYFCASSVWVTNGETQYFGPGTRLLVL.

In this sample, this clone turned up a few times. The rearrangement uses TRBV5-1 and TRBJ1-5; D is possibly TRBD1 (5 bases). V was shortened by 0 bases and J by 10 bases, with 14 bases between the two germline ends. Germline CDR1 reads SGHRS; CDR2 reads YFSETQ. The length of the CDR3 is 14 residues. DNA for the CDR3: TGCGCCAGCAGCTTGGAAGGGGATGGGCGTCCCCAGCATTTT. It is translated as CASSLEGDGRPQHF.

The chain joins TRBV5-6 to TRBJ1-2, with no clear D. V dropped 1 base and J dropped 4 bases, with 8 bases sitting between them. Germline assignment: CDR1 SGHDT and CDR2 YYEEEE. This CDR3 is 13 amino acids long. The CDR3 DNA sequence: TGTGCCAGCAGCTTGATGTCGCCCTATGGCTACACCTTC. Protein product: CASSLMSPYGYTF.

The rearrangement uses TRBV28 and TRBJ2-7; possible D gene TRBD1, 6 bases. CDR1 is MDHEN and CDR2 is SYDVKM in the germline V gene. This CDR3 has 15 residues. V dropped 3 bases and J dropped 3 bases, with 15 bases sitting between them. CDR3 residues: CASSFGRTASYEQYF. In DNA, the CDR3 is TGTGCCAGCAGTTTTGGGCGGACAGCGAGCTACGAGCAGTACTTC.

V gene TRBV28 combines with J gene TRBJ2-1; TRBD2 aligns across 7 bases. CDR3 length equals 15 residues. CDR1 is MDHEN, CDR2 SYDVKM, per germline. Trimming cost V 11 bases and J 4 bases; bases outside gene matches: 14. This chain's CDR3 is CASQPQLREYNEQFF. For the CDR3, the DNA is TGTGCCTCGCAACCCCAGTTGCGGGAGTACAATGAGCAGTTCTTC.

As regards this clone: Within the sample, other DNA sequences also encode this same CDR3. This chain joins TRBV30 and TRBJ1-5; D uncertain. Germline CDR1 reads GTSNPN; CDR2 reads SVGIG (reference sequence). This CDR3 spans 13 amino acids. Trimming took off 0 bases at V and 2 bases at J, with 5 bases between the two ends. The CDR3 loop reads CAWSVQGNQPQHF. DNA for the CDR3: TGTGCCTGGAGTGTCCAGGGCAATCAGCCCCAGCATTTT.

This clone was observed once. The V call is TRBV5-1, the J call TRBJ1-2; D is unclear. The germline V gene has CDR1 SGHRS and CDR2 YFSETQ. V was cut by 0 bases and J by 4 bases, with 10 bases left in between. The length of the CDR3 is 14 residues. The CDR3 DNA sequence: TGCGCCAGCAGCTTGGGACGTAGCTCCTATGGCTACACCTTC. Protein sequence: CASSLGRSSYGYTF.

The gene calls are TRBV7-2 and TRBJ1-4; 9 bases fit TRBD1. V gave up 3 bases and J gave up 2 bases; unmatched junction bases: 1. Germline V gives CDR1 SGHTA, CDR2 FQGNSA. This CDR3 contains 15 residues. CDR3 in DNA: TGTGCCAGCAGCTTCGACAGGGGGACTAATGAAAAACTGTTTTTT. Residues: CASSFDRGTNEKLFF.

The V gene is TRBV7-3, the J gene TRBJ2-1, with TRBD1 matching over 10 bases. The CDR3 spans 20 residues. The trim removed 1 base at V and 5 bases at J, leaving 17 bases unmatched. Germline lookup yields CDR1 SGHTA and CDR2 FQGTGA. CDR3 loop: CASSLMGQGLLIGLNNEQFF. CDR3 sequence (DNA): TGTGCCAGCAGCTTAATGGGACAGGGGCTCCTCATAGGCCTCAACAATGAGCAGTTCTTC.

This chain links TRBV5-8 with TRBJ1-1, with 10 positions matching TRBD1. Germline V gives CDR1 SGHTS, CDR2 YDEGEE. V shed 3 bases and J 10 bases; nucleotides not matched to a gene: 9. The length of the CDR3 is 14 residues. CDR3 loop: CASSSLGTGVGAFF. The DNA for the CDR3 is TGTGCCAGCAGCTCGCTTGGGACAGGGGTGGGAGCTTTCTTT.

The chain joins TRBV14 to TRBJ1-4, with TRBD1 identical over 8 bases. Germline lookup yields CDR1 SGHDN and CDR2 FVKESK. The CDR3 length is 17 residues. J lost 0 bases, V lost 4 bases, and 7 bases had no gene match. DNA for the CDR3: TGTGCCAGCAGCCGCGGGACAGGAACTGCAACTAATGAAAAACTGTTTTTT. Translation: CASSRGTGTATNEKLFF.